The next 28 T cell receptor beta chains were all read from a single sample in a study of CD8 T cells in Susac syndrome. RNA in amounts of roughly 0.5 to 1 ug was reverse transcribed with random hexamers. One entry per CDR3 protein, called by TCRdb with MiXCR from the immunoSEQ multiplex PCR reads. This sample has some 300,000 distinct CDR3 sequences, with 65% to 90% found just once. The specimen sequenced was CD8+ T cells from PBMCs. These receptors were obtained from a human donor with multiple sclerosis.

Written as DNA, the CDR3 is TGCAGCGTTGAGGCGGGCTCAGGGGGTCCTTACGAGCAGTACTTC. Its translation: CSVEAGSGGPYEQYF. The chain carries TRBV29-1 and TRBJ2-7, with 7 bases matching TRBD1. The CDR3 has 15 amino acids. V was clipped by 3 bases and J by 4 bases; unmatched bases: 12. Germline CDR1 reads SQVTM; CDR2 reads ANQGSEA.

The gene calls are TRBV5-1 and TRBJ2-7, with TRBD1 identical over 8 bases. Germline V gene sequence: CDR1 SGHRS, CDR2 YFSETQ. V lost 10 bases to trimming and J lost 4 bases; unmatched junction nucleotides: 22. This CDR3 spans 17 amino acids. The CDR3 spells CASSETQSWTGFYEQYF. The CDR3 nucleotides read TGCGCCTCCTCGGAAACCCAGAGCTGGACAGGGTTTTACGAGCAGTACTTC.

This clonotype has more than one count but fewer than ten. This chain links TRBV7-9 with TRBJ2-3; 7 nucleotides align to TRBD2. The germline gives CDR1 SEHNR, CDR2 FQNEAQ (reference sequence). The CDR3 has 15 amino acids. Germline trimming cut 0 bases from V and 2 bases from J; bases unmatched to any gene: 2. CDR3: CASSLAGGNTDTQYF. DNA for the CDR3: TGTGCCAGCAGCTTAGCGGGGGGGAACACAGATACGCAGTATTTT.

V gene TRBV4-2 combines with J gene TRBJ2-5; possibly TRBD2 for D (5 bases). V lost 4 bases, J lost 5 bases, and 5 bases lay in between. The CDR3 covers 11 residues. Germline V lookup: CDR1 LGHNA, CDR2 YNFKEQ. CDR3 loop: CASSRGETQYF. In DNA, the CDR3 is TGTGCCAGCAGCCGCGGGGAGACCCAGTACTTC.

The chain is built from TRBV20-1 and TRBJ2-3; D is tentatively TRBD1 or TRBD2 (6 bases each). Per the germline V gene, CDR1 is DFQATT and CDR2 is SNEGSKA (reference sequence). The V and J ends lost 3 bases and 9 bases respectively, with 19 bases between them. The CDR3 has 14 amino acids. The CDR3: CSARGSGGSLTQYF. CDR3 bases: TGCAGTGCTAGGGGGTCCGGGGGCTCCTTGACGCAGTATTTT.

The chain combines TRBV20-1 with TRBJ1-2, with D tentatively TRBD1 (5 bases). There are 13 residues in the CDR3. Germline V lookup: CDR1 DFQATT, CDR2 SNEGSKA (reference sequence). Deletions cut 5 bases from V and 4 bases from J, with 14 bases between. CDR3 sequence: CSARPGHRYGYTF. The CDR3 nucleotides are TGCAGTGCTCGACCCGGACACCGCTATGGCTACACCTTC.

The CDR3 nucleotides read TGTGCCAGCAGGCCCGTGGTCGGGAGGACAGATACGCAGTATTTT. Encoded protein: CASRPVVGRTDTQYF. V and J are TRBV12-3 or TRBV12-4 and TRBJ2-3; 7 bases agree with TRBD2. V lost 6 bases to trimming and J lost 3 bases; unmatched junction nucleotides: 9. This CDR3 comprises 15 residues.

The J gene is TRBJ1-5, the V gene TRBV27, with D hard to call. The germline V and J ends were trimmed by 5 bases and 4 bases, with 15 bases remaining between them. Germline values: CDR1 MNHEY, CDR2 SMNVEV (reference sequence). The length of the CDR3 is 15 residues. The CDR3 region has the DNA TGTGCCAGCAGTCCTAGTCCGGGCGGGAATCAGCCCCAGCATTTT. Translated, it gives CASSPSPGGNQPQHF.

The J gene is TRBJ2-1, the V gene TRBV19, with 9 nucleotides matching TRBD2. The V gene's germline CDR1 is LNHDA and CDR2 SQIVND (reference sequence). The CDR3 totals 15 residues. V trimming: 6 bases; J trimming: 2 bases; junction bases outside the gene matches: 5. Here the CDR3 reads CASRLAGRPYNEQFF. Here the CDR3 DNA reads TGTGCCAGTAGACTAGCGGGCCGGCCCTACAATGAGCAGTTCTTC. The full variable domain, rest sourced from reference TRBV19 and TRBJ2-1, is DGGITQSPKYLFRKEGQNVTLSCEQNLNHDAMYWYRQDPGQGLRLIYYSQIVNDFQKGDIAEGYSVSREKKESFPLTVTSAQKNPTAFYLCASRLAGRPYNEQFFGPGTRLTVL.

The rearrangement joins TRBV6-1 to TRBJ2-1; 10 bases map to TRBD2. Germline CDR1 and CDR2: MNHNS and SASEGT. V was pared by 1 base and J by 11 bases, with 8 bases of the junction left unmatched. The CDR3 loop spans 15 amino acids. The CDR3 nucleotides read TGTGCCAGCAGTGAAGAGGCAGCGGGGGGGAGGAAGCAGTTCTTC. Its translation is CASSEEAAGGRKQFF.

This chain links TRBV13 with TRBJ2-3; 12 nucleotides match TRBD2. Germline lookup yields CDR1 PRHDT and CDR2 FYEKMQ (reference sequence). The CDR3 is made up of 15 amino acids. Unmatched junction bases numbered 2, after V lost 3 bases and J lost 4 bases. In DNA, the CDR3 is TGTGCCAGCAGCTTTAGGACTAGCGGGGCAGATACGCAGTATTTT. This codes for CASSFRTSGADTQYF.

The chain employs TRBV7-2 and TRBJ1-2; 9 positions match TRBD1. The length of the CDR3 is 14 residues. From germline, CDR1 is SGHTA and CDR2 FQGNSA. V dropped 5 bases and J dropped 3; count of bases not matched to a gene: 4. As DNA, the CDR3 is TGTGCCAGCAGCACTGGGGACAGGGACTATGGCTACACCTTC. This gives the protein CASSTGDRDYGYTF.

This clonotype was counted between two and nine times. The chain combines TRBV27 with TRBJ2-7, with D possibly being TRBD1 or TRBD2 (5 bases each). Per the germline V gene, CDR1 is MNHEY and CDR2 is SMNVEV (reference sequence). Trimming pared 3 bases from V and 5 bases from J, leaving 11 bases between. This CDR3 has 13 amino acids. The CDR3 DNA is TGTGCCAGCAGTTTCTCAAGGGACCACGAGCAGTACTTC. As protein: CASSFSRDHEQYF.

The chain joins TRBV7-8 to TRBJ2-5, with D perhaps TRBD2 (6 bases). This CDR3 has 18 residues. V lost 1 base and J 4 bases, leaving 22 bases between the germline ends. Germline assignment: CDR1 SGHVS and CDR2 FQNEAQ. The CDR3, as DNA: TGTGCCAGCAGCTTAGGGGGCCGGGACTTCTTCCAGCGAGAGACCCAGTACTTC. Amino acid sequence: CASSLGGRDFFQRETQYF.

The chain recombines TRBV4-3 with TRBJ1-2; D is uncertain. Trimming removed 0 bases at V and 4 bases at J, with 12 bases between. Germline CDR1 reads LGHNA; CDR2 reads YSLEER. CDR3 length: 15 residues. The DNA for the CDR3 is TGCGCCAGCAGCCAAGAGCTACAGACACCCTATGGCTACACCTTC. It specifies CASSQELQTPYGYTF.

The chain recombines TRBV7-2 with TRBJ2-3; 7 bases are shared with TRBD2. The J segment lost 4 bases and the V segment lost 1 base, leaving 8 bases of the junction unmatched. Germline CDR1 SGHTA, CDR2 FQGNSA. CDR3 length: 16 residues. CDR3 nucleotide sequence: TGTGCCAGCAGCTTAGTAGTGGGAGGGCCTGCAGATACGCAGTATTTT. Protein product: CASSLVVGGPADTQYF.

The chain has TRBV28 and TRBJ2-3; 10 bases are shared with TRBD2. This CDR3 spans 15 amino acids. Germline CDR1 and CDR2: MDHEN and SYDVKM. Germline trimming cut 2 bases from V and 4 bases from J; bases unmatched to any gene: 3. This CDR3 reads CASSLTSGKADTQYF. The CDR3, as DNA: TGTGCCAGCAGTTTAACTAGCGGGAAAGCAGATACGCAGTATTTT.

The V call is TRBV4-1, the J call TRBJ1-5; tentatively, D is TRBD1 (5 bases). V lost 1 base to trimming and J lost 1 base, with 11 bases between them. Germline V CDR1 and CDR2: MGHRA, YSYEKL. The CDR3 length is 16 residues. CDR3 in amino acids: CASSQGQSGSNQPQHF. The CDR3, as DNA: TGCGCCAGCAGCCAAGGACAGTCAGGGAGCAATCAGCCCCAGCATTTT.

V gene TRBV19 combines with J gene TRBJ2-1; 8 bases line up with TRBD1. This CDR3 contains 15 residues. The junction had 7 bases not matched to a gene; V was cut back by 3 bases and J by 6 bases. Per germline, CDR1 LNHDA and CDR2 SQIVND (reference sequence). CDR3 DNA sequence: TGTGCCAGTAGTATCGGACAGGGCTTAGGCAATGAGCAGTTCTTC. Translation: CASSIGQGLGNEQFF.

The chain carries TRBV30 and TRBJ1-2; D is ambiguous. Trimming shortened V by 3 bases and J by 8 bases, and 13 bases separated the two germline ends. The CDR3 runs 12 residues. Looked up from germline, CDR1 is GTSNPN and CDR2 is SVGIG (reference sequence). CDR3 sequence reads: CAWRYGPEGYTF. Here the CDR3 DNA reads TGTGCCTGGAGATACGGTCCCGAGGGCTACACCTTC.

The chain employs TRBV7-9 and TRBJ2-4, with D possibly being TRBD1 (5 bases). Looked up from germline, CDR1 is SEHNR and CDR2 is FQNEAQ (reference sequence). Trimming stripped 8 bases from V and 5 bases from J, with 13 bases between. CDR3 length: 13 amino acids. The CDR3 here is CASDRLGENIQYF. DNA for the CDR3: TGTGCCAGCGACCGGCTAGGGGAAAACATTCAGTACTTC.

The CDR3 reads CASSSLGGHSGANVLTF. The CDR3 DNA reads as TGTGCCAGCAGCAGCTTGGGGGGACACTCTGGGGCCAACGTCCTGACTTTC. This chain joins TRBV21-1 and TRBJ2-6; the table's D call TRBD1 went unverified against the DNA. TRBV21-1 is listed as a pseudogene. The CDR3 is 17 residues long.

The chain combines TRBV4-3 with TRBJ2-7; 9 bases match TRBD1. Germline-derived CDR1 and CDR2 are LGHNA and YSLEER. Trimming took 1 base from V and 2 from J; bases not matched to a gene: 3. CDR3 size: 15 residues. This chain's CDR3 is CASSQARTGAYEQYF. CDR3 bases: TGCGCCAGCAGCCAAGCCCGGACAGGGGCCTACGAGCAGTACTTC.

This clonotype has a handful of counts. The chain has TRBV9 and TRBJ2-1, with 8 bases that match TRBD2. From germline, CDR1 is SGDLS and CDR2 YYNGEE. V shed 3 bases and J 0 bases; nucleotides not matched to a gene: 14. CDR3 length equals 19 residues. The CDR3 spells CASSAPQGPSGSSYNEQFF. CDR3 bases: TGTGCCAGCAGCGCCCCTCAGGGGCCGAGCGGGAGCTCCTACAATGAGCAGTTCTTC.

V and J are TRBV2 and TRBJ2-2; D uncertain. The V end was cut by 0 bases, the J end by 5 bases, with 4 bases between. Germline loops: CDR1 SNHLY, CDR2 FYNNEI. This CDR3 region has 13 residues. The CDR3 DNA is TGTGCCAGCAGTGAAGCGCTTACCGGGGAGCTGTTTTTT. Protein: CASSEALTGELFF.

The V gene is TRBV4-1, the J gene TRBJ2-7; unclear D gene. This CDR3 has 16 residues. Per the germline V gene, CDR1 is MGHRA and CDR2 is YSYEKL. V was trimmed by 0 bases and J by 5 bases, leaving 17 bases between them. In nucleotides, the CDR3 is TGCGCCAGCAGCCAAGATTACGGTAACCACCTAGACGAGCAGTACTTC. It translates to CASSQDYGNHLDEQYF.

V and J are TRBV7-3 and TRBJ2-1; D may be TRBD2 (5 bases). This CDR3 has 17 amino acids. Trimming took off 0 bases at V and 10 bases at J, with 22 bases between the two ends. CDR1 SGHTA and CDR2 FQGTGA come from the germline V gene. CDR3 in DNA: TGTGCCAGCAGCTTAACGTTAAAGGGTAGCGTGGGGTGGGAGCAGTTCTTC. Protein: CASSLTLKGSVGWEQFF.

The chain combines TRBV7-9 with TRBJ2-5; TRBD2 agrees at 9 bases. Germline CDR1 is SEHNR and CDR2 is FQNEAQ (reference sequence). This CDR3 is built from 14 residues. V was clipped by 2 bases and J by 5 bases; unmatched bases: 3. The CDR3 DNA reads TGTGCCAGCAGCTTAACTAGCGGGTTTGAGACCCAGTACTTC. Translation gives CASSLTSGFETQYF.